This T cell receptor beta chain was sequenced for a study of blood T cell repertoires in COVID-19. Study-wide background: T cells, B-cell-depleted T cells, or PBMCs supplied cDNA or gDNA.

In germline, CDR1 is SEHNR, CDR2 FQNEAQ (reference sequence). Losses at the gene ends were 5 bases for V and 4 bases for J; bases not matched to a gene: 7. The CDR3 runs to 14 residues. This clone came up a few times. Assay: immunoSEQ multiplex PCR; the TCRdb copy retains only in-frame clones and omits some. In the table there are approximately 190,000 clones, 84% of which are singletons. Enrollees, roughly 18 to 90 years old, lived in approximately 24 US areas. Assignments of participants to cohorts depended upon their own reported clinical history. Within 2 weeks before study entry, exposed participants met a COVID-19 case.

The TCR originated in a woman aged 30 to 39 who had been exposed to COVID-19. The sequenced sample was PBMCs or T cells enriched from blood (not recorded which). This chain links TRBV7-9 with TRBJ1-2, with 7 bases aligning to TRBD1. CDR3 in amino acids: CASSRGAGGYGYTF. The CDR3 nucleotides are TGTGCCAGCAGCCGAGGGGCAGGGGGCTATGGCTACACCTTC.